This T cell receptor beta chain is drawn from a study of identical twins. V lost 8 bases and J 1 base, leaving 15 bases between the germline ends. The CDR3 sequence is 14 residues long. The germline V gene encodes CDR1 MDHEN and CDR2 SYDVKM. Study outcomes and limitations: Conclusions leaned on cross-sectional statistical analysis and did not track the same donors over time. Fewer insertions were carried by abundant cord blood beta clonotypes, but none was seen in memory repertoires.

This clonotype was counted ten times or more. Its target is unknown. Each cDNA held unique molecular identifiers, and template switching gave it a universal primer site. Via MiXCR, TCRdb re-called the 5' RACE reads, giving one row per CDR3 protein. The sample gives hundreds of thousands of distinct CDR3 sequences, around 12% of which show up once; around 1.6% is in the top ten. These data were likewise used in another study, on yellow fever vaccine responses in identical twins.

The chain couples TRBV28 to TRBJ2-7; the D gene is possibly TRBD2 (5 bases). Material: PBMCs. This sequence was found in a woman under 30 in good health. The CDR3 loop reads CASGTPGMSYEQYF. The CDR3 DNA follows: TGTGCCAGCGGCACCCCCGGGATGTCCTACGAGCAGTACTTC.